The 25 T cell receptor beta chains listed next were all sequenced from one sample in a study of blood T cell repertoires in COVID-19. The method was immunoSEQ multiplex PCR; TCRdb's version includes in-frame clones alone and lacks a portion of them. The repertoire holds approximately 200,000 clones, about 90% seen once, with about 4% in the top ten. Sequences were obtained from PBMCs or T cells enriched from blood (not recorded which). These receptors originate from a woman in her 30s who had been exposed to COVID-19.

Only one count was recorded for this clone. The gene calls are TRBV29-1 and TRBJ1-1; 7 positions agree with TRBD1. CDR3 length equals 12 residues. V was pared by 2 bases and J by 7 bases, with 4 bases of the junction left unmatched. Germline CDR1 reads SQVTM; CDR2 reads ANQGSEA. CDR3 loop: CSVEKTGFEAFF. CDR3 bases: TGCAGCGTTGAAAAGACAGGGTTTGAAGCTTTCTTT. The full variable domain, rest sourced from reference TRBV29-1 and TRBJ1-1, is SAVISQKPSRDICQRGTSLTIQCQVDSQVTMMFWYRQQPGQSLTLIATANQGSEATYESGFVIDKFPISRPNLTFSTLTVSNMSPEDSSIYLCSVEKTGFEAFFGQGTRLTVV.

V is TRBV6-5 and J is TRBJ1-5, with a tentative D call TRBD1 (6 bases). Between the trimmed V and J ends, which lost 8 bases and 2 bases, there was a span of 13 bases. CDR3 size: 14 residues. Germline V CDR1 and CDR2: MNHEY, SVGAGI. The CDR3 DNA follows: TGTGCCAGCGTAAACAGGGACGGCAATCAGCCCCAGCATTTT. This sequence encodes CASVNRDGNQPQHF.

The chain has TRBV4-1 and TRBJ2-1; the match to TRBD2 covers 9 bases. The length of the CDR3 is 16 residues. The ends lost 5 bases at V and 7 bases at J; junction bases unmatched: 12. Germline lookup yields CDR1 MGHRA and CDR2 YSYEKL. CDR3 loop: CASSSPAGGPKNEQFF. The CDR3, as DNA: TGCGCCAGCAGCTCGCCTGCGGGAGGGCCCAAAAATGAGCAGTTCTTC.

V usage is TRBV10-1 and J usage is TRBJ1-2; TRBD1 agrees at 7 bases. The V and J ends lost 6 bases and 6 bases, in that order; junction bases with no gene match: 16. The V gene's germline CDR1 is WNHNN and CDR2 SYGVQD (reference sequence). The CDR3 length is 16 residues. The DNA of the CDR3 is TGCGCCAGCAGCCAAATTATCGGGACAGTGAACGATGGCTACACCTTC. Protein: CASSQIIGTVNDGYTF.

The chain couples TRBV11-3 to TRBJ2-7, with D possibly being TRBD2 (5 bases). The CDR3 is 13 amino acids. Germline CDR1 is SGHNT and CDR2 is YENEEA. The V end was cut by 6 bases, the J end by 5 bases, with 14 bases between. The CDR3 loop reads CASSSAGAHEQYF. The CDR3 DNA follows: TGTGCCAGCAGTTCTGCGGGTGCCCACGAGCAGTACTTC. The full variable domain, rest sourced from reference TRBV11-3 and TRBJ2-7, is EAGVVQSPRYKIIEKKQPVAFWCNPISGHNTLYWYLQNLGQGPELLIRYENEEAVDDSQLPKDRFSAERLKGVDSTLKIQPAELGDSAVYLCASSSAGAHEQYFGPGTRLTVT.

V and J are TRBV20-1 and TRBJ2-6; D remains ambiguous. Deletions cut 3 bases from V and 0 bases from J, with 15 bases between. Germline values: CDR1 DFQATT, CDR2 SNEGSKA (reference sequence). The length of the CDR3 is 17 residues. Written as DNA, the CDR3 is TGCAGTGCTAGTGGGCAGGCAACCTTCTCTGGGGCCAACGTCCTGACTTTC. Translating gives CSASGQATFSGANVLTF.

The chain employs TRBV18 and TRBJ1-1; the match to TRBD1 covers 7 bases. After removal of 2 bases from V and 3 bases from J, the junction contained 12 bases not matched to a gene. The germline gives CDR1 KGHSH, CDR2 LQKENI. CDR3 length: 17 residues. Written as DNA, the CDR3 is TGTGCCAGCTCACCATATAGAGGTAGAGGGGGCTACACTGAAGCTTTCTTT. Translated: CASSPYRGRGGYTEAFF.

The chain joins TRBV24-1 to TRBJ2-7; tentative D call: TRBD2 (6 bases). The CDR3 sequence is 16 residues long. Trimming took off 4 bases at V and 5 bases at J, with 20 bases between the two ends. CDR1 and CDR2 from the germline V gene are KGHDR and SFDVKD. CDR3: CATSDVAESGRHEQYF. In DNA, the CDR3 is TGTGCCACCAGTGACGTAGCGGAGAGTGGGCGGCACGAGCAGTACTTC.

V usage is TRBV28 and J usage is TRBJ2-4; D possibly corresponds to TRBD2 (6 bases). V lost 1 base, J lost 7 bases, and 11 bases lay in between. CDR3 length: 14 residues. Germline lookup yields CDR1 MDHEN and CDR2 SYDVKM. As DNA, the CDR3 is TGTGCCAGCAGTTTATATGGAGGGTTCAACATTCAGTACTTC. Translation: CASSLYGGFNIQYF.

The rearrangement uses TRBV30 and TRBJ1-1; possible D gene TRBD1, 6 bases. The CDR3 extends over 14 amino acids. Germline assignment: CDR1 GTSNPN and CDR2 SVGIG (reference sequence). V dropped 2 bases and J dropped 3 bases, with 13 bases sitting between them. This chain's CDR3 is CAWSWGRGDTEAFF. CDR3 nucleotide sequence: TGTGCCTGGAGTTGGGGGCGGGGGGACACTGAAGCTTTCTTT.

V is TRBV20-1 and J is TRBJ2-7, with TRBD2 as a possible D gene (6 bases). Trimming removed 3 bases at V and 4 bases at J, with 19 bases between. The CDR3 length is 15 residues. The germline V gene has CDR1 DFQATT and CDR2 SNEGSKA (reference sequence). CDR3 bases: TGCAGTGCTAGTGACATGAAAAAGCGGGCATACGAGCAGTACTTC. It specifies CSASDMKKRAYEQYF.

Only one count was recorded for this clone. The chain is built from TRBV6-5 and TRBJ1-3; D gene unclear. V was cut by 2 bases and J by 0 bases, with 11 bases left in between. The CDR3 has 16 amino acids. Germline V CDR1 and CDR2: MNHEY, SVGAGI. The CDR3 nucleotides are TGTGCCAGCAGTTACACAATTTCCAGCTCTGGAAACACCATATATTTT. Protein product: CASSYTISSSGNTIYF.

The chain uses TRBV12-5 and TRBJ1-3; the D gene is possibly TRBD1 (6 bases). The CDR3 loop spans 15 amino acids. Trimming removed 7 bases at V and 3 bases at J, with 16 bases between. The germline CDR1 and CDR2 sequences are LGHNT and FRNRAP. This CDR3 is CASAIGGALGNTIYF. DNA of the CDR3: TGTGCTAGTGCCATTGGGGGGGCCCTTGGAAACACCATATATTTT.

This sequence joins TRBV4-1 and TRBJ2-5; 9 positions match TRBD2. CDR3 length: 16 residues. Germline CDR1 MGHRA, CDR2 YSYEKL. After removal of 3 bases from V and 4 bases from J, the junction contained 9 bases not matched to a gene. The CDR3 nucleotides read TGCGCCAGCAGCCACCTTAGCGGGAGTGGGGGAGAGACCCAGTACTTC. Residues: CASSHLSGSGGETQYF.

V and J are TRBV4-2 and TRBJ2-6, with 7 bases matching TRBD1. V lost 3 bases to trimming and J lost 0 bases; unmatched junction nucleotides: 8. Per germline, CDR1 LGHNA and CDR2 YNFKEQ. The CDR3 extends over 18 amino acids. CDR3 sequence: CASSHASGQISGANVLTF. The CDR3, as DNA: TGTGCCAGCAGCCATGCATCGGGACAGATCTCTGGGGCCAACGTCCTGACTTTC.

The CDR3 region is CASGTGVAYEQYF. CDR3 nucleotide sequence: TGCGCCAGCGGCACAGGGGTAGCCTACGAGCAGTACTTC. V usage is TRBV5-1 and J usage is TRBJ2-7, with 7 bases aligning to TRBD1. Germline CDR1 SGHRS, CDR2 YFSETQ. J gave up 2 bases and V 7 bases, and 6 bases lay outside the gene matches. This CDR3 contains 13 residues. Full variable domain (rest looked up from reference TRBV5-1 and TRBJ2-7): KAGVTQTPRYLIKTRGQQVTLSCSPISGHRSVSWYQQTPGQGLQFLFEYFSETQRNKGNFPGRFSGRQFSNSRSEMNVSTLELGDSALYLCASGTGVAYEQYFGPGTRLTVT.

The rearrangement joins TRBV5-1 to TRBJ2-3, with a weak D call TRBD1 (5 bases). V lost 0 bases and J 1 base, leaving 9 bases between the germline ends. Germline V gene lookup returns CDR1 SGHRS and CDR2 YFSETQ. CDR3 length equals 15 residues. The CDR3 reads CASSLEGVRTDTQYF. DNA for the CDR3: TGCGCCAGCAGCTTGGAAGGGGTACGCACAGATACGCAGTATTTT.

The rearrangement uses TRBV11-2 and TRBJ1-1, with TRBD1 matching over 8 bases. The germline gives CDR1 SGHAT, CDR2 FQNNGV. The CDR3 runs 15 residues. The trim removed 3 bases at V and 4 bases at J, leaving 7 bases unmatched. This chain's CDR3 is CASSFIRGLGTEAFF. The CDR3 nucleotides read TGTGCCAGCAGCTTCATCAGGGGGCTCGGCACTGAAGCTTTCTTT.

The CDR3 DNA reads as TGTGCCTGGAGAGTAAAGGGAGTAGCTTTCTTT. Its translation: CAWRVKGVAFF. This chain links TRBV30 with TRBJ1-1, with D uncertain. Per germline, CDR1 GTSNPN and CDR2 SVGIG (reference sequence). Trimming removed 3 bases at V and 10 bases at J, with 12 bases between. The length of the CDR3 is 11 residues.

The chain carries TRBV12-5 and TRBJ2-7; 8 nucleotides match TRBD1. V lost 6 bases to trimming and J lost 2 bases; unmatched junction nucleotides: 12. The CDR3 extends over 16 amino acids. Germline V gives CDR1 LGHNT, CDR2 FRNRAP. In DNA form, the CDR3 reads TGTGCTAGTGGCCCGGTGTGGGGACAGGAGACCTACGAGCAGTACTTC. Translation: CASGPVWGQETYEQYF.

The chain has TRBV4-1 and TRBJ1-6; D may be TRBD1 (6 bases). This CDR3 has 17 amino acids. Germline lookup yields CDR1 MGHRA and CDR2 YSYEKL. Trimming left V 4 bases short and J 6 bases short, with 19 bases between. The CDR3 DNA sequence: TGCGCCAGCAGCCGCCAACAGGGAAAGATCGGTAATTCACCCCTCCACTTT. This sequence encodes CASSRQQGKIGNSPLHF.

The rearrangement uses TRBV6-5 and TRBJ1-2, with D uncertain. In germline, CDR1 is MNHEY, CDR2 SVGAGI. V was shortened by 7 bases and J by 2 bases, with 11 bases between the two germline ends. The CDR3 consists of 13 residues. CDR3 residues: CASTLGGNYGYTF. In DNA form, the CDR3 reads TGTGCCAGCACATTGGGAGGAAACTATGGCTACACCTTC.

This clone has more than one count but fewer than ten. The rearrangement uses TRBV3-1 (or the pseudogene TRBV3-2) and TRBJ2-2, with D perhaps TRBD2 (5 bases). The germline V gene encodes CDR1 LGHDT and CDR2 YNNKEL (reference sequence). The CDR3 is 15 residues long. V was trimmed by 2 bases and J by 4 bases, leaving 11 bases between them. CDR3 residues: CASSQSERITGELFF. The CDR3 DNA is TGTGCCAGCAGCCAATCCGAGCGGATCACCGGGGAGCTGTTTTTT.

This clone turned up a few times. The chain is built from TRBV5-1 and TRBJ2-1; the match to TRBD2 covers 9 bases. J was trimmed by 5 bases and V by 1 base; bases with no gene match: 7. Germline V gene data show CDR1 as SGHRS and CDR2 as YFSETQ. The CDR3 extends over 16 amino acids. The CDR3 loop is CASSLIETSGNNEQFF. Written as DNA, the CDR3 is TGCGCCAGCAGCTTGATTGAGACTAGCGGAAACAATGAGCAGTTCTTC.

The chain employs TRBV6-5 and TRBJ1-2; possibly TRBD1 for D (5 bases). V dropped 2 bases and J dropped 5 bases, with 9 bases sitting between them. The CDR3 is made up of 13 amino acids. Germline V gene sequence: CDR1 MNHEY, CDR2 SVGAGI. CDR3 region: CASSYGAQYGYTF. DNA for the CDR3: TGTGCCAGCAGTTACGGGGCTCAGTATGGCTACACCTTC.